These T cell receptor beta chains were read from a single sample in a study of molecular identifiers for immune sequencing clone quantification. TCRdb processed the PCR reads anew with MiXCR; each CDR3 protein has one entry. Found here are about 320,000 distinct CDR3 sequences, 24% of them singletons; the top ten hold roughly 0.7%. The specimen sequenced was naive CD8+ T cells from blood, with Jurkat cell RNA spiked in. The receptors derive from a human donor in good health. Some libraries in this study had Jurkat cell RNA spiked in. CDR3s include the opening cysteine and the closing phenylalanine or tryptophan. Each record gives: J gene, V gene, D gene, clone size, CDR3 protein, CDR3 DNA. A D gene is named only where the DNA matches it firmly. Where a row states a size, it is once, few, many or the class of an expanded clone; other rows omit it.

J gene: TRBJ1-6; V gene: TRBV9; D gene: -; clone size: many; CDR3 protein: CASSEWGDPSPLHF; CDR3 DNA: TGTGCCAGCAGCGAGTGGGGGGATCCCTCACCCCTCCACTTT
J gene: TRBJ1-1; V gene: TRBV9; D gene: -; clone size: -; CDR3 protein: CASSVASHGNTEAFF; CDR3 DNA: TGTGCCAGCAGCGTAGCATCCCACGGAAACACTGAAGCTTTCTTT
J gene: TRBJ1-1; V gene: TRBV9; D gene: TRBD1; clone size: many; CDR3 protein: CASSVGDRGYTEAFF; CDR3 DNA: TGTGCCAGCAGCGTAGGAGACAGGGGTTACACTGAAGCTTTCTTT
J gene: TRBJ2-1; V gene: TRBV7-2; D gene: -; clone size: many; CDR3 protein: CASSSPGQMVGNEQFF; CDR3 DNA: TGTGCCAGCAGCTCGCCGGGACAAATGGTCGGCAATGAGCAGTTCTTC
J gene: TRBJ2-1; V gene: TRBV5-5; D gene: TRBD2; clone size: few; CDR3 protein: CASSIGTSGSLDNEQFF; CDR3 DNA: TGTGCCAGCAGCATAGGGACTAGCGGGAGTCTTGACAATGAGCAGTTCTTC
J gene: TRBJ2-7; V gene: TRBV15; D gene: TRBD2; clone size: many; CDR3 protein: CATSRVGGEQYF; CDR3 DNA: TGTGCCACCAGCAGAGTGGGGGGGGAGCAGTACTTC
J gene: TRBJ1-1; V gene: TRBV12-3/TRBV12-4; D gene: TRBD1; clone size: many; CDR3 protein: CASSLDSGTGMNTEAFF; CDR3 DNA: TGTGCCAGCAGTTTAGACTCCGGGACAGGGATGAACACTGAAGCTTTCTTT
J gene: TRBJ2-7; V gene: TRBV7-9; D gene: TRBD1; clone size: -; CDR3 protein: CASSDTGGGYEQYF; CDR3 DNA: TGTGCCAGCAGCGATACAGGGGGCGGGTACGAGCAGTACTTC
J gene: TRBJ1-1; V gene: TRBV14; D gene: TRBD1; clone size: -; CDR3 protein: CASSQERDSEAFF; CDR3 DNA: TGTGCCAGCAGCCAAGAAAGGGACAGTGAAGCTTTCTTT
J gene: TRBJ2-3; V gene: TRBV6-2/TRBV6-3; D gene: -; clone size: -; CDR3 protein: CASGYAGPTDTQYF; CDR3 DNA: TGTGCCAGCGGATATGCGGGTCCCACAGATACGCAGTATTTT
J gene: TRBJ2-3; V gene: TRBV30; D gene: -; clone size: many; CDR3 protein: CAWSVDRDTQYF; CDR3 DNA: TGTGCCTGGAGTGTTGACAGAGATACGCAGTATTTT
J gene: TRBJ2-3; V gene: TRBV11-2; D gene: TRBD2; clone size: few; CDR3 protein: CASSPRTRSTDTQYF; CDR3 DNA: TGTGCCAGCAGCCCCCGGACTAGGAGCACAGATACGCAGTATTTT
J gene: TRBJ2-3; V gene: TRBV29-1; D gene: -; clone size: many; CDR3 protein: CSVEDGVSDTQYF; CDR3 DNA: TGCAGCGTTGAAGATGGGGTTTCAGATACGCAGTATTTT
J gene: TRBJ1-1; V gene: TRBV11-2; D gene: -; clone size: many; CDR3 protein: CASSLDTTENTEAFF; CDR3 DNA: TGTGCCAGCAGCTTAGATACGACAGAGAACACTGAAGCTTTCTTT
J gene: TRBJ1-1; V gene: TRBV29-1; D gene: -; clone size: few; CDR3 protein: CSAADSLSVEAFF; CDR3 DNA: TGCAGCGCGGCCGACAGCCTATCGGTTGAAGCTTTCTTT
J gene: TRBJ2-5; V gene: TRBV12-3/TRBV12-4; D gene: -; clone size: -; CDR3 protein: CASSIDIYQETQYF; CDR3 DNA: TGTGCCAGCAGCATCGACATTTACCAAGAGACCCAGTACTTC
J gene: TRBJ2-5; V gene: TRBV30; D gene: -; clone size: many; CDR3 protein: CAWSVMRGETQYF; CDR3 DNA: TGTGCCTGGAGTGTAATGAGGGGAGAGACCCAGTACTTC
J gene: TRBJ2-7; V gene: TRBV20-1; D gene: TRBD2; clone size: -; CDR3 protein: CSARESGRAPFRYEQYF; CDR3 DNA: TGCAGTGCTAGAGAAAGCGGGAGGGCCCCCTTCCGGTACGAGCAGTACTTC
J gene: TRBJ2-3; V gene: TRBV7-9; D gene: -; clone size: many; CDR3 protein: CASSIPGLNTQYF; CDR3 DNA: TGTGCCAGCAGCATCCCCGGACTTAATACGCAGTATTTT
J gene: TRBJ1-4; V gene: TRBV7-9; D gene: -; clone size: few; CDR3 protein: CASSPLGEKLFF; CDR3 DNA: TGTGCCAGCTCCCCACTGGGTGAAAAACTGTTTTTT
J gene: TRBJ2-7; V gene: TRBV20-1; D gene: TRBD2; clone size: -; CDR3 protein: CSAPEGRGSTYEQYF; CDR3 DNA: TGCAGTGCTCCGGAAGGGAGGGGATCTACTTACGAGCAGTACTTC
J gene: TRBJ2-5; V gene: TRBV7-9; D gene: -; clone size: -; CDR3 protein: CASSLFTPMYQETQCF; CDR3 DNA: TGTGCCAGCAGCCTATTTACGCCCATGTACCAAGAGACCCAGTGCTTC
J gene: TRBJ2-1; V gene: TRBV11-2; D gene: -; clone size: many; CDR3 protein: CASSLYGDNEQFF; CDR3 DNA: TGTGCCAGCAGCTTGTACGGGGACAATGAGCAGTTCTTC
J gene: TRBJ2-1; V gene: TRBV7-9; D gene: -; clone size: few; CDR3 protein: CASSLEYSYNEQFF; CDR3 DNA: TGTGCCAGCAGCTTAGAGTATTCCTACAATGAGCAGTTCTTC
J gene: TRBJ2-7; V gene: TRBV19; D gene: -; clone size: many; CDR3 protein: CASSIRDTRTYEQYF; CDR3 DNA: TGTGCCAGTAGTATCCGGGACACTCGAACCTACGAGCAGTACTTC
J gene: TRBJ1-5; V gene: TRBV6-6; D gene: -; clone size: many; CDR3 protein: CASSLTRDTGNQPQHF; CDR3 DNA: TGTGCCAGCAGTCTGACCAGGGACACCGGAAATCAGCCCCAGCATTTT
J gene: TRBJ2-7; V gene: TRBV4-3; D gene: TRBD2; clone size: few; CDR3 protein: CASSQDGSGGNYEQYF; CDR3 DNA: TGCGCCAGCAGCCAAGATGGTAGCGGGGGGAACTACGAGCAGTACTTC
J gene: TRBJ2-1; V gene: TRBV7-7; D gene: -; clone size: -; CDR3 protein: CASSRGWSSDEQFF; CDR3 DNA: TGTGCTAGCAGCAGGGGTTGGTCCTCGGATGAGCAGTTCTTC
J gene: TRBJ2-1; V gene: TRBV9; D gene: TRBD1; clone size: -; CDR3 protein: CASSTWGDRAYNEQFF; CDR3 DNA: TGTGCCAGCAGCACCTGGGGGGACAGGGCCTACAATGAGCAGTTCTTC
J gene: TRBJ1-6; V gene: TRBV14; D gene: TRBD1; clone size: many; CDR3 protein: CASSQDGTGTRPNNSPLHF; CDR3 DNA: TGTGCCAGCAGCCAAGACGGGACAGGGACCAGACCTAATAATTCACCCCTCCACTTT
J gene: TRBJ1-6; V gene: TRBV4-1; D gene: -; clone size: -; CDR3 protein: CASSQGQNSPLHF; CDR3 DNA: TGCGCCAGCAGCCAAGGACAAAATTCACCCCTCCACTTT
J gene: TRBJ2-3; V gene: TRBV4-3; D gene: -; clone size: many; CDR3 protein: CASSQVRSARTDTQYF; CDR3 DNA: TGCGCCAGCAGCCAAGTGCGTTCGGCGCGCACAGATACGCAGTATTTT
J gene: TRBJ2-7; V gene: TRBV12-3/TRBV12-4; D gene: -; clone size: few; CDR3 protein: CASSPIPWRHLTYEQYF; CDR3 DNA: TGTGCCAGCAGCCCTATACCGTGGCGACACCTCACCTACGAGCAGTACTTC
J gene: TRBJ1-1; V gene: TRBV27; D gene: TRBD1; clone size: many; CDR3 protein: CASRGQGIVNTEAFF; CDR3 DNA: TGTGCCAGCAGGGGACAGGGGATCGTGAACACTGAAGCTTTCTTT
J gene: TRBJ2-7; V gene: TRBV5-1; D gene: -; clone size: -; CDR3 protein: CASSLGGGPTYEQYF; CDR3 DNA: TGCGCCAGCAGCTTGGGTGGGGGACCAACCTACGAGCAGTACTTC
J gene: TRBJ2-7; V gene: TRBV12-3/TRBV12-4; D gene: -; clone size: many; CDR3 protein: CASSFTGGGGEQYF; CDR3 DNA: TGTGCCAGCAGTTTCACAGGGGGGGGAGGCGAGCAGTACTTC
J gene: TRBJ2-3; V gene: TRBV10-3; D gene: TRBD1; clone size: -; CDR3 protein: CAISDQGAGTDTQYF; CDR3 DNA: TGTGCCATCAGTGATCAGGGGGCCGGCACAGATACGCAGTATTTT
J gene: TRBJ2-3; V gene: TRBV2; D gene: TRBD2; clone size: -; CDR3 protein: CASRKTSGLTDTQYF; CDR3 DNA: TGTGCCAGCAGAAAGACTAGCGGCCTCACAGATACGCAGTATTTT
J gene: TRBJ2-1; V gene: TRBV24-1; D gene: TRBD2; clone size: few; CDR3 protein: CATSENSGRLYNEQFF; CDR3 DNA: TGTGCCACCAGTGAAAATAGCGGGAGGCTTTACAATGAGCAGTTCTTC
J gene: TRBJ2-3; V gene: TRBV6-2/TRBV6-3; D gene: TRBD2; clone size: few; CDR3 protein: CASRRTSGRITDTQYF; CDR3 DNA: TGTGCCAGCAGAAGGACTAGCGGGAGGATCACAGATACGCAGTATTTT
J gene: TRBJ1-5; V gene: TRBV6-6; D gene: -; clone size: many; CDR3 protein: CASEQGLGQPQHF; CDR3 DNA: TGTGCCAGCGAACAGGGTTTGGGTCAGCCCCAGCATTTT
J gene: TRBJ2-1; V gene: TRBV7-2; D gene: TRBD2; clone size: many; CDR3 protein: CASSLEVAGENEQFF; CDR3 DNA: TGTGCCAGCAGCTTAGAGGTAGCGGGAGAAAATGAGCAGTTCTTC
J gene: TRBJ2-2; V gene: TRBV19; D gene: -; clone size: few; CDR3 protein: CASSMVGPDTGELFF; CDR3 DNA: TGTGCCAGTAGTATGGTGGGGCCTGACACCGGGGAGCTGTTTTTT
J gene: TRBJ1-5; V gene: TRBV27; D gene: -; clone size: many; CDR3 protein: CASSLSGVGNQPQHF; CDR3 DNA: TGTGCCAGCAGTTTAAGCGGGGTGGGCAATCAGCCCCAGCATTTT
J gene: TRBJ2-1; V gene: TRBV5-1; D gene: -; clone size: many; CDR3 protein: CASSLEGMSSYNEQFF; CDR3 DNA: TGCGCCAGCAGCTTGGAGGGTATGAGTTCCTACAATGAGCAGTTCTTC
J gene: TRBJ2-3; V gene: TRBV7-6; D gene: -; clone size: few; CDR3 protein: CASSTPEIFSYGTDTQYF; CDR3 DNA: TGTGCCAGCAGCACCCCCGAGATTTTCTCATATGGCACAGATACGCAGTATTTT
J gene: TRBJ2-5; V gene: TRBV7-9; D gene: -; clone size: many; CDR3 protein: CASSPRDSEETQYF; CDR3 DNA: TGTGCCAGCAGCCCGAGGGACTCCGAAGAGACCCAGTACTTC
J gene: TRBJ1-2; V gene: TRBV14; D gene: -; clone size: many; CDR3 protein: CASSRDTTFGYGYTF; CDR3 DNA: TGTGCCAGCAGCCGGGACACGACTTTTGGCTATGGCTACACCTTC
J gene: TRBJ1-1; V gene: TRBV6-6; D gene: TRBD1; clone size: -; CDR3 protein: CASSWDSLTTNTEAFF; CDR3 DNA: TGTGCCAGCAGTTGGGACAGCCTCACAACGAACACTGAAGCTTTCTTT